This T cell receptor beta chain was recorded in a study of PD-1 blockade in classical Hodgkin lymphoma. Study results and caveats: Newly diagnosed patients reportedly trailed healthy donors in baseline TCR diversity.

J gave up 6 bases and V 4 bases, and 2 bases lay outside the gene matches. This CDR3 region has 12 residues. The V gene's germline CDR1 is LNHNV and CDR2 YYDKDF (reference sequence). Profiled with immunoSEQ multiplex PCR; TCRdb holds only in-frame clones, not every one. The table has tens of thousands of clones, roughly nine tenths seen once; the top ten hold roughly 3%. This clone is termed medium-sized (0.01 to 0.1%). No antigen is known for it. Described time point: cycle 4 day 1 (C4D1), after more than five weeks of nivolumab. Each patient relapsed following autologous stem cell transplantation, and prior brentuximab vedotin exposure differed. Progressive disease, partial response or complete response was each patient's best response.

This sample comprised peripheral blood mononuclear cells (PBMCs), obtained before the fourth cycle of nivolumab. The rearrangement links TRBV15 to TRBJ1-1; the match to TRBD1 covers 7 bases. The sequence was collected from a human donor with classical Hodgkin lymphoma. The CDR3 DNA reads as TGTGCCACCAGCATAGGACAGGCTGAAGCTTTCTTT. It codes for CATSIGQAEAFF.